Included here is one T cell receptor beta chain sequence, with context. In the original processing: The assay estimated nucleated cells by amplifying reference gene primers. Method: immunoSEQ multiplex PCR; TCRdb's copy keeps in-frame clones and lacks some. V and J calls and clone size are given by that table; D and trimming were obtained from the DNA. Among about 120,000 clones listed, over 75% were seen once. These data are taken from a study of blood T cell repertoires in COVID-19. Study as a whole: From T cells, B-cell-depleted T cells, or PBMCs came the material, which was cDNA or gDNA.

V lost 6 bases and J lost 2, with 15 bases in between. The CDR3 sequence is 15 residues long. Germline CDR1 is WSHSY and CDR2 is SAAADI. The chain is built from TRBV10-2 and TRBJ2-3; D possibly corresponds to TRBD1 (6 bases). The sequence was collected from an older man with acute or convalescent COVID-19. The sample comprised peripheral blood. CDR3 in DNA: TGCGCCAGCAGCCCAGGGACAACTCTCACAGATACGCAGTATTTT. This translates into CASSPGTTLTDTQYF.